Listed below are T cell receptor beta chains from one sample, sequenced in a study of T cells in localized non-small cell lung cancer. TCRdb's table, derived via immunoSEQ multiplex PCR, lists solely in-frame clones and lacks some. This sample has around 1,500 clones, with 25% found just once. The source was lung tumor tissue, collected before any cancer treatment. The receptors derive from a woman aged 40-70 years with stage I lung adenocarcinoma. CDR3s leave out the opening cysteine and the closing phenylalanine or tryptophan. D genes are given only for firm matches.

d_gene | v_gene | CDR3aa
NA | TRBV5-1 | ASSPSVFQGPYEAF
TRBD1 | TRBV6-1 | ASSEGDSSYEQY
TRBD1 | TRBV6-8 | ASSDTGQGVFGYT
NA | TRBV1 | ASSQEGNPKTNIQY
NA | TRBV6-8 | ASSARGTRNSPLH
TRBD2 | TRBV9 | ASSGTSGGVQETQY
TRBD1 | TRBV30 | AYSTGTGVYEQY
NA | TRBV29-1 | SVVQGVNQPQH
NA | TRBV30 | AWSVGATQAYEQY
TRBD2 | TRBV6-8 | ASSYTSGAWGGANVLT
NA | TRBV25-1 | ASRTDEGTQY